The TCR beta chain under discussion was sequenced for a study of blood T cell repertoires in COVID-19. Study-wide background: The United States, Italy and Spain supplied acute and convalescent COVID-19 samples. T cells, B-cell-depleted T cells, or PBMCs supplied cDNA or gDNA.

Germline V CDR1 and CDR2: KGHSH, LQKENI. The V and J ends lost 3 bases and 5 bases, in that order; junction bases with no gene match: 5. The CDR3 extends over 15 amino acids. The authors' processing: Estimates of nucleated cell counts were drawn from the amplification of reference gene primers. Using immunoSEQ multiplex PCR, the repertoire was profiled, and TCRdb retains in-frame clones only, with some absent. V, J and clone size reflect that table, while D and trimming were determined from the DNA. The sample has some 76,000 clones, roughly four fifths seen once. The clonotype comes from a man between 50 and 59 years old with acute or convalescent COVID-19. The rearrangement joins TRBV18 to TRBJ1-4; 8 bases agree with TRBD1. Sequenced material: peripheral blood. The CDR3 bases are TGTGCCAGCTCACCTTCCCGGACAGGGAATGAAAAACTGTTTTTT. Residues: CASSPSRTGNEKLFF.